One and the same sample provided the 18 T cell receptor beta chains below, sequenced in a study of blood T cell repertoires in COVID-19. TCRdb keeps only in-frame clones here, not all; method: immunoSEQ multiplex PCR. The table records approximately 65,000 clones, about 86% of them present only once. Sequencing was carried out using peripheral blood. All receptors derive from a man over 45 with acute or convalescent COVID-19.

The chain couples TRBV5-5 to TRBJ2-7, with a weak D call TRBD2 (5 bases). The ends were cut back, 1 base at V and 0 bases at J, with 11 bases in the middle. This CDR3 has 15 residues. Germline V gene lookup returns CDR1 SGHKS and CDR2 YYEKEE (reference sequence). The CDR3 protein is CASSLSSGSSYEQYF. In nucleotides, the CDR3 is TGTGCCAGCAGCTTGTCGTCGGGGAGCTCCTACGAGCAGTACTTC.

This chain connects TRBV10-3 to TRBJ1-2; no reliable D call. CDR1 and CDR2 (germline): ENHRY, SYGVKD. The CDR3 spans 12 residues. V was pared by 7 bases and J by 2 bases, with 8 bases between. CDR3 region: CAITHSNYGYTF. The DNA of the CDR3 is TGTGCCATCACCCACAGCAACTATGGCTACACCTTC.

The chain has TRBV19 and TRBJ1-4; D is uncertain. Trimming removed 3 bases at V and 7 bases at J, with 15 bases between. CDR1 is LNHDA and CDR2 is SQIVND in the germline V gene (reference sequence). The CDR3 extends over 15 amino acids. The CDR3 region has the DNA TGTGCCAGTAGTATGGCCGGGAGAGGCGGTGAAAAACTGTTTTTT. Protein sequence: CASSMAGRGGEKLFF. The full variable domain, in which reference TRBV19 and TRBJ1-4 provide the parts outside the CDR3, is DGGITQSPKYLFRKEGQNVTLSCEQNLNHDAMYWYRQDPGQGLRLIYYSQIVNDFQKGDIAEGYSVSREKKESFPLTVTSAQKNPTAFYLCASSMAGRGGEKLFFGSGTQLSVL.

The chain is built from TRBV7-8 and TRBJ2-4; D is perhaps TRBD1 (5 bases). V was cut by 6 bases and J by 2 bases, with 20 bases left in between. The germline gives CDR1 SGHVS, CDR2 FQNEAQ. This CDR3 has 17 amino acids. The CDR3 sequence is CASSPQNQGRTKNIQYF. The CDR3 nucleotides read TGTGCCAGCAGTCCCCAAAACCAGGGTAGGACCAAAAACATTCAGTACTTC.

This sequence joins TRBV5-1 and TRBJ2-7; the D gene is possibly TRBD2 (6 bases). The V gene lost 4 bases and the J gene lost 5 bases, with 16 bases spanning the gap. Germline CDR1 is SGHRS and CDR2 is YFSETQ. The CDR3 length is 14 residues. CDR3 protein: CASSARLVNNEQYF. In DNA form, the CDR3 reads TGCGCCAGCAGCGCCAGACTAGTCAACAACGAGCAGTACTTC.

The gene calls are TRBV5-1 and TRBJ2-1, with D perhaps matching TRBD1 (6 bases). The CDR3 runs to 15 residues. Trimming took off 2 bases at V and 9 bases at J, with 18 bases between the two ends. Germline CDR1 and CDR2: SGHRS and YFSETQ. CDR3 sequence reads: CASSFGLRTVVEQFF. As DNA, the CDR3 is TGCGCCAGCAGCTTCGGCCTCCGGACAGTTGTTGAGCAGTTCTTC.

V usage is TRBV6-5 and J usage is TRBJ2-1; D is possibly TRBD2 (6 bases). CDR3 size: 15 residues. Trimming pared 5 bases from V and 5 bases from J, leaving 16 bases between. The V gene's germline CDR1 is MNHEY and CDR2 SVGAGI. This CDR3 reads CASSPGIAANNEQFF. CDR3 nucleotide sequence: TGTGCCAGCAGTCCTGGAATAGCGGCCAACAATGAGCAGTTCTTC.

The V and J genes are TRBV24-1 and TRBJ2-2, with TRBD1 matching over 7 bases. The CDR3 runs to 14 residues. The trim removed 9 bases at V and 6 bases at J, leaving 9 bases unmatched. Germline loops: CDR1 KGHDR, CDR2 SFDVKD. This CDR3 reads CATSLTGIAGELFF. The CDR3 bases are TGTGCCACCTCCCTGACAGGGATCGCCGGGGAGCTGTTTTTT.

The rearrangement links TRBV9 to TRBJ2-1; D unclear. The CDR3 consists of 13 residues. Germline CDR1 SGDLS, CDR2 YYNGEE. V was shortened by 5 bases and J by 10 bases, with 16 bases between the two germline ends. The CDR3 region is CASRNPLANEQFF. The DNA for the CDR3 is TGTGCCAGCAGGAACCCCCTTGCGAACGAGCAGTTCTTC.

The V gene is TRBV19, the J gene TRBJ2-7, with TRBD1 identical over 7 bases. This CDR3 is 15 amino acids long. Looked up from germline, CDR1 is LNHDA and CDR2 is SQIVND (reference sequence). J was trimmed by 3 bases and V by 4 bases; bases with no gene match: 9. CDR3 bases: TGTGCCAGTAGTACCAAAGGGGGCGATATCTACGAGCAGTACTTC. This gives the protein CASSTKGGDIYEQYF.

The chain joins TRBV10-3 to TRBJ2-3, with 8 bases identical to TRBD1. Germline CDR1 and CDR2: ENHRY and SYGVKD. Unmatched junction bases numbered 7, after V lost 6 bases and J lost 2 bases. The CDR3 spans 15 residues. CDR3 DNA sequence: TGTGCCATCAGCTCCCGGGACAGGCCCACAGATACGCAGTATTTT. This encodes CAISSRDRPTDTQYF.

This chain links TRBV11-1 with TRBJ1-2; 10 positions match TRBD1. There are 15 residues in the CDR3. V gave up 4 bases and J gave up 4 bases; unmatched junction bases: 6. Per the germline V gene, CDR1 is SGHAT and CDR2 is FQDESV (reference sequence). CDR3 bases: TGTGCCAGCAGCTCCCGACAGGGGGCCCGCTATGGCTACACCTTC. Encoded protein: CASSSRQGARYGYTF.

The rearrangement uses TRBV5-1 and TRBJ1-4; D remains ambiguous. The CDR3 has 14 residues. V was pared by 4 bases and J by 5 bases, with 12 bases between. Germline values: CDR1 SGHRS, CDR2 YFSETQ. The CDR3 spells CASSLLGLNEKLFF. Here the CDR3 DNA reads TGCGCCAGCAGCCTCTTGGGCCTCAATGAAAAACTGTTTTTT. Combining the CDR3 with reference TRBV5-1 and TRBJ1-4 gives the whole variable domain KAGVTQTPRYLIKTRGQQVTLSCSPISGHRSVSWYQQTPGQGLQFLFEYFSETQRNKGNFPGRFSGRQFSNSRSEMNVSTLELGDSALYLCASSLLGLNEKLFFGSGTQLSVL.

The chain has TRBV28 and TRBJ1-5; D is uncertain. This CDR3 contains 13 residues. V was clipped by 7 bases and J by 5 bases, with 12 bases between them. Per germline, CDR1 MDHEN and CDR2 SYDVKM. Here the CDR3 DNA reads TGTGCCAGCAATTATCGAGATGATCAGCCCCAGCATTTT. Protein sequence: CASNYRDDQPQHF. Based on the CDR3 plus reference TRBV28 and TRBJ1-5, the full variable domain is DVKVTQSSRYLVKRTGEKVFLECVQDMDHENMFWYRQDPGLGLRLIYFSYDVKMKEKGDIPEGYSVSREKKERFSLILESASTNQTSMYLCASNYRDDQPQHFGDGTRLSIL.

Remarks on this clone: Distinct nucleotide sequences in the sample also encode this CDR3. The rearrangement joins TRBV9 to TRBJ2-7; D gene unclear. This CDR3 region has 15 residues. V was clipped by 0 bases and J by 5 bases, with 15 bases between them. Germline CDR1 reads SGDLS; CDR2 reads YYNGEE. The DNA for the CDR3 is TGTGCCAGCAGCGTAGCTCCCGTGGCAGTGAACGAGCAGTACTTC. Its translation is CASSVAPVAVNEQYF. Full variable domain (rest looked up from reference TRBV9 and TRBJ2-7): DSGVTQTPKHLITATGQRVTLRCSPRSGDLSVYWYQQSLDQGLQFLIQYYNGEERAKGNILERFSAQQFPDLHSELNLSSLELGDSALYFCASSVAPVAVNEQYFGPGTRLTVT.

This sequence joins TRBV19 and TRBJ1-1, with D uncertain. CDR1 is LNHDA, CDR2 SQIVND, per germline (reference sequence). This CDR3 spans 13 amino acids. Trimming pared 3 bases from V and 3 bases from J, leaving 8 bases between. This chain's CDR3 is CASSIPEDTEAFF. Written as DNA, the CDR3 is TGTGCCAGTAGTATTCCGGAGGACACTGAAGCTTTCTTT.

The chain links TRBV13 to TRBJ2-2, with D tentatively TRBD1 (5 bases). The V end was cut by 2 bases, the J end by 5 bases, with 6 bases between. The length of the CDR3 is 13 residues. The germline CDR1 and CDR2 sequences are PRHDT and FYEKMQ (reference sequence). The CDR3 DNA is TGTGCCAGCAGCTTAAGGGGAACCGGGGAGCTGTTTTTT. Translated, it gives CASSLRGTGELFF.

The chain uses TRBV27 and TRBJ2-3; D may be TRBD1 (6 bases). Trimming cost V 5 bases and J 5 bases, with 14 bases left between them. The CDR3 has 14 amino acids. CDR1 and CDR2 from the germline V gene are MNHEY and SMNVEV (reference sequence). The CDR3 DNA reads TGTGCCAGCAGTGCGAGAACAGGGCAAGATACGCAGTATTTT. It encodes CASSARTGQDTQYF.